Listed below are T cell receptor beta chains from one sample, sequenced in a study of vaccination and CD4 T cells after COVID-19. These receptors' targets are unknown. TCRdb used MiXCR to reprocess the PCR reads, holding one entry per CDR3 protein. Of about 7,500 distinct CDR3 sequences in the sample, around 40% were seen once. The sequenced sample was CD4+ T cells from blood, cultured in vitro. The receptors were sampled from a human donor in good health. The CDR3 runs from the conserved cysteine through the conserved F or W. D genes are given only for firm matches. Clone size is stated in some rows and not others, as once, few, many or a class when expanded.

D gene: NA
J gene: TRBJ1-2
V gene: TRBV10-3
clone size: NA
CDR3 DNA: TGTGCCATCAGTGTCACTGACTATGGCTACACCTTC
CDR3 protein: CAISVTDYGYTF

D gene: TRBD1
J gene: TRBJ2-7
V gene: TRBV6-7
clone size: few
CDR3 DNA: TGTGCCAGCAGTTACCTAAACTTGGGACAGGCTATCCCCTACGAGCAGTACTTC
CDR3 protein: CASSYLNLGQAIPYEQYF

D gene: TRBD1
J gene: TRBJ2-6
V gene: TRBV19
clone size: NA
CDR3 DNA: TGTGCCAGTTCCGGGACAGCTTTGCGGGGGGCCAACGTCCTGACTTTC
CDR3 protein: CASSGTALRGANVLTF

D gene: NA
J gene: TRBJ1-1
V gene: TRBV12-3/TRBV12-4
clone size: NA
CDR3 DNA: TGTGCCAGCAGTCCTCGGGGGGACACTGAAGCTTTCTTT
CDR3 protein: CASSPRGDTEAFF

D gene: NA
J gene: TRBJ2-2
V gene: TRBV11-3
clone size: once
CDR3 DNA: TGTGCCAGCAGCCGTGAAGCTAACACCGGGGAGCTGTTTTTT
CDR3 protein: CASSREANTGELFF

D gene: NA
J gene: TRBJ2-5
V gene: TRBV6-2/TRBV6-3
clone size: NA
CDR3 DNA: TGTGCCAGCAGCCCCGGGGAGGAGACCCAGTACTTC
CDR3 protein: CASSPGEETQYF

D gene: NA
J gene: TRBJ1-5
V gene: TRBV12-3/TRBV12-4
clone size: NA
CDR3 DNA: TGTGCCAGCAGTTTAGCGCGTTCCAGGGGCGGCAATCAGCCCCAGCATTTT
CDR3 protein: CASSLARSRGGNQPQHF

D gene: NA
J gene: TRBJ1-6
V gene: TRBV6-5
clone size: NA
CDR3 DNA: TGTGCCAGCAGTTACTCCTTAGGGGCAGAGGGTTCACCCCTCCACTTT
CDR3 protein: CASSYSLGAEGSPLHF

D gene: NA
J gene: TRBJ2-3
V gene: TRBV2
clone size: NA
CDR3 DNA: TGTGCCAGCAGCCAAGAGGCCGTGGAGACAGATACGCAGTATTTT
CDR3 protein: CASSQEAVETDTQYF

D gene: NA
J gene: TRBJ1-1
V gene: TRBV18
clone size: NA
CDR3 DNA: TGTGCCAGCTCACCCGCAGTGAACACTGAAGCTTTCTTT
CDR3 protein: CASSPAVNTEAFF

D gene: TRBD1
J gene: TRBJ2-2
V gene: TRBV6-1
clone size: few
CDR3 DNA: TGTGCCAGCAGTCGAGGCAGGGGGCGAGGGACCGGGGAGCTGTTTTTT
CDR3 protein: CASSRGRGRGTGELFF

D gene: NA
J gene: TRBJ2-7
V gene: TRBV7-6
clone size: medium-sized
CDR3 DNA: TGTGCCAGCAGCACGACCGCCTCCTACGAGCAGTACTTC
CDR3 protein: CASSTTASYEQYF

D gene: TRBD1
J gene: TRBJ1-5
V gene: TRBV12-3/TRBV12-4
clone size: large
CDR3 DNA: TGTGCCAGCAGTGAACCCGACAGGGGGAGCAATCAGCCCCAGCATTTT
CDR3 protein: CASSEPDRGSNQPQHF

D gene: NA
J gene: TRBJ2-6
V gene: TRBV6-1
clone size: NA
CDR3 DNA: TGTGCCAGCCAGTCTGGGGCCAACGTCCTGACTTTC
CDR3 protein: CASQSGANVLTF

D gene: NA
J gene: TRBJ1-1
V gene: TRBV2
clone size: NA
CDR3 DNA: TGTGCCTCTGTGCGGGAAACTGAAGCTTTCTTT
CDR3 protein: CASVRETEAFF

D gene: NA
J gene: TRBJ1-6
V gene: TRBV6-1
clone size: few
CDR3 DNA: TGTGCCAGCCGCTTTTCGACCCTTCTAGGTTCCTATAATTCACCCCTCCACTTT
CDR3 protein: CASRFSTLLGSYNSPLHF

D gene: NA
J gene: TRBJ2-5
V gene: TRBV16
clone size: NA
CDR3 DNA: TGTGCCAGCAACACTGGAGGAGAGACCCAGTACTTC
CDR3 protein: CASNTGGETQYF

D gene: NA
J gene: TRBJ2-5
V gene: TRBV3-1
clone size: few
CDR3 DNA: TGTGCCAGCAGCCTCGGAGCGGCTAAAGAGACCCAGTACTTC
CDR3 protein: CASSLGAAKETQYF

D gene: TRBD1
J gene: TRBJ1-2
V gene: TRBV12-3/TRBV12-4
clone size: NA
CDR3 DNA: TGTGCCAGCAGTAGACAGGGAGACTATGGCTACACCTTC
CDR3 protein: CASSRQGDYGYTF

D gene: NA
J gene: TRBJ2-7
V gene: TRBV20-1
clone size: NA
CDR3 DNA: TGCAGTGCTAAGCTTCCGGGGTACTCCTACGAGCAGTACTTC
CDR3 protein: CSAKLPGYSYEQYF

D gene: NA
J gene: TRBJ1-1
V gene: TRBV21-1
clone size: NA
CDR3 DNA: TGTGCCAGCAGCAAGGGACAAATGAACACTGAAGCTTTCTTT
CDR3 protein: CASSKGQMNTEAFF

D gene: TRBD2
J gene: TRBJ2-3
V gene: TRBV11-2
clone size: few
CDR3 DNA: TGTGCCAGCAGCGGCGGGGGGGGAGATACGCAGTATTTT
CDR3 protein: CASSGGGGDTQYF

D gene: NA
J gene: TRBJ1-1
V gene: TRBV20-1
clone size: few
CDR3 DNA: TGCAGTGCTAGAGGGGGCCAAAGTGAAGCTTTCTTT
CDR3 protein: CSARGGQSEAFF

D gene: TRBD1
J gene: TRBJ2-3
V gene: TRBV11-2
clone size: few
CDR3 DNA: TGTGCCAGCAGCTTTGGGACAGGGGACACAGATACGCAGTATTTT
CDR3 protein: CASSFGTGDTDTQYF

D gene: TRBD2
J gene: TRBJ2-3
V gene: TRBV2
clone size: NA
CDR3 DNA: TGTGCCTTAATACCGGGACTAGCGAGAGATACGCAGTATTTT
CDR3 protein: CALIPGLARDTQYF

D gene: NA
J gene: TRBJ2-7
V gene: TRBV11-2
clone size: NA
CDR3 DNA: TGTGCCAGCAGCTTAGACCCTACGGGACGGCCCTACGAGCAGTACTTC
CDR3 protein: CASSLDPTGRPYEQYF

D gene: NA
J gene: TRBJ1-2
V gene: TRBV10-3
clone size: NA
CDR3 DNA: TGTGCCATCTCGATTCGGGGGGAAGGTGGCTACACCTTC
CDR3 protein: CAISIRGEGGYTF

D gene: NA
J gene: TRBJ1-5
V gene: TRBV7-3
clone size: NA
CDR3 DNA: TGTGCCAGCAGCCCGGGGGACGGTCAGCCCCAGCATTTT
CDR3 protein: CASSPGDGQPQHF

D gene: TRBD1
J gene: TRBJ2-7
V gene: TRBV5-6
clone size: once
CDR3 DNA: TGTGCCAGCAGCCCCCAAGGACAGGCCTACGAGCAGTACTTC
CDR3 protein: CASSPQGQAYEQYF

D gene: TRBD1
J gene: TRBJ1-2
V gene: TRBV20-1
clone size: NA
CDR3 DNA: TGCAGTGTCGGGACAGGGCGCTCGGGGGGCTACACCTTC
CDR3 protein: CSVGTGRSGGYTF

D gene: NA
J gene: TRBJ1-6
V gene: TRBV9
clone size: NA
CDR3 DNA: TGTGCCAGCAGGTCAGGTGGCGAGAATTCACCCCTCCACTTT
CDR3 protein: CASRSGGENSPLHF

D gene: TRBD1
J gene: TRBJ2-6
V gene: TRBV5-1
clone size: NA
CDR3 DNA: TGCGCCAGCAGCAGGGGGACAGGAGACCCAGGGGCCAACGTCCTGACTTTC
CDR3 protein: CASSRGTGDPGANVLTF

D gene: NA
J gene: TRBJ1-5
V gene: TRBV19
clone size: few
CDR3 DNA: TGTGCCAGTAGTGGGTCTAGGGGGAATCAGCCCCAGCATTTT
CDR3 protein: CASSGSRGNQPQHF

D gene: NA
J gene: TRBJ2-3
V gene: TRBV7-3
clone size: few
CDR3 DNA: TGTGCCAGCAGCTTGGGTTGGGCAGAGGATACGCAGTATTTT
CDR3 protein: CASSLGWAEDTQYF

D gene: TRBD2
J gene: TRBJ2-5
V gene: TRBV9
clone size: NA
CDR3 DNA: TGTACCAGCAGCGTTAATAGCGGGGCACAAGAGACCCAGTACTTC
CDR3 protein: CTSSVNSGAQETQYF

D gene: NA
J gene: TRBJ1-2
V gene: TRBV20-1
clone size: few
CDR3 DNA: TGCAGTGCTTCTTACGCAGGGGATGGCTACACCTTC
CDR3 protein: CSASYAGDGYTF

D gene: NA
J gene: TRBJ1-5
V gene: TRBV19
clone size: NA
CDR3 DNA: TGTGCCAGTACCCCCGGCGACTATAGCAATCAGCCCCAGCATTTT
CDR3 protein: CASTPGDYSNQPQHF

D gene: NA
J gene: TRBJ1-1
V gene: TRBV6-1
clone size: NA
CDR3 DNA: TGTGCCAGCAGCTTAGGGGGACCCACTGAAGCTTTCTTT
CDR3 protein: CASSLGGPTEAFF

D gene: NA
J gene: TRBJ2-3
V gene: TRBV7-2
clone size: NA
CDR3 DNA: TGTGCCAGCAGCCCGAGGGCCCCGAGAGGCACAGATACGCAGTATTTT
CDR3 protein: CASSPRAPRGTDTQYF

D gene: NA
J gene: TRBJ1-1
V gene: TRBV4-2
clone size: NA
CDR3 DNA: TGTGCCAGCAGGCTCCGGGAGGGGCAGCACACTGAAGCTTTCTTT
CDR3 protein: CASRLREGQHTEAFF

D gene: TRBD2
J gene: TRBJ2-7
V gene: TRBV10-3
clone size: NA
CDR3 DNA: TGTGCCATCACAGCGGGGGGCGAGCAGTACTTC
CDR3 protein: CAITAGGEQYF

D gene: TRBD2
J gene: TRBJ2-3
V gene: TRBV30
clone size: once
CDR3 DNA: TGTGCCTGGAGCGATAGCGGGGGGGCCGCAGATACGCAGTATTTT
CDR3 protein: CAWSDSGGAADTQYF

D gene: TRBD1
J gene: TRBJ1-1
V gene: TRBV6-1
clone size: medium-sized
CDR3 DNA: TGTGCCAGCAAGAGAGGACAGGGCCCAGGTTCAGCTTTCTTT
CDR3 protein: CASKRGQGPGSAFF

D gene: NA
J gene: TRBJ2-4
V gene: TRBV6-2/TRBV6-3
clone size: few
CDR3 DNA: TGTGCCAGCAGTTCCCGAGGGGGGGAACTAGCCAAAAACATTCAGTACTTC
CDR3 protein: CASSSRGGELAKNIQYF

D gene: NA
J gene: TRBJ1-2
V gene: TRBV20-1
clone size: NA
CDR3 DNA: TGCAGTGCTAGCAACTATGGCTACACCTTC
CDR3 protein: CSASNYGYTF

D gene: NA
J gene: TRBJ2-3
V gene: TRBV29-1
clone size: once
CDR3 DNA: TGCAGTTTTGAGAGAGGGGGGTCAGGAGATACGCAGTATTTT
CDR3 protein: CSFERGGSGDTQYF

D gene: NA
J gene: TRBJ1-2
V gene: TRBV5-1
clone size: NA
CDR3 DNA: TGCGCCAGCAGCTTGGCAGGGTCCACTTTCTATGGCTACACCTTC
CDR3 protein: CASSLAGSTFYGYTF

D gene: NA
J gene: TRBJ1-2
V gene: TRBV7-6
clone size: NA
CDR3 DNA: TGTGCCAGCAGCTTAGTACAGAACCCTAACTATGGCTACACCTTC
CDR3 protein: CASSLVQNPNYGYTF

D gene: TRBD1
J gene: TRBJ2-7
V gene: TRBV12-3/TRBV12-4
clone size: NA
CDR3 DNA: TGTGCCAGCAGTCGGGACAGCTCCTACGAGCAGTACTTC
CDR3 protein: CASSRDSSYEQYF

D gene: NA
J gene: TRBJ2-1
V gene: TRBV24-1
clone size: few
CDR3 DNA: TGTGCCACCAGTGATTTGATGGGACGGGAGCAGTTCTTC
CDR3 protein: CATSDLMGREQFF

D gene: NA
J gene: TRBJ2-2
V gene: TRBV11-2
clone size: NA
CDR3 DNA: TGTGCCAGCAGCCCTAGTTCCGCGAACACCGGGGAGCTGTTTTTT
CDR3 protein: CASSPSSANTGELFF